This T cell receptor beta chain was retrieved from a study of blood T cell repertoires in COVID-19. The data were produced by immunoSEQ multiplex PCR, yet TCRdb's version contains in-frame clones alone and is incomplete. The table has about 170,000 clones, approximately 90% seen once; the top ten hold about 5.3%. Germline values: CDR1 ENHRY, CDR2 SYGVKD. V lost 6 bases, J lost 2 bases, and 18 bases lay in between. This CDR3 comprises 16 residues. The chain is built from TRBV10-3 and TRBJ2-3; D is possibly TRBD2 (5 bases). The sequenced material came from peripheral blood. This TCR was sampled from a man aged 18-30 years with COVID-19, enrolled during active disease. CDR3 region: CAIRKPGFSATDTQYF. Written as DNA, the CDR3 is TGTGCCATCAGGAAACCGGGCTTTAGCGCCACAGATACGCAGTATTTT.